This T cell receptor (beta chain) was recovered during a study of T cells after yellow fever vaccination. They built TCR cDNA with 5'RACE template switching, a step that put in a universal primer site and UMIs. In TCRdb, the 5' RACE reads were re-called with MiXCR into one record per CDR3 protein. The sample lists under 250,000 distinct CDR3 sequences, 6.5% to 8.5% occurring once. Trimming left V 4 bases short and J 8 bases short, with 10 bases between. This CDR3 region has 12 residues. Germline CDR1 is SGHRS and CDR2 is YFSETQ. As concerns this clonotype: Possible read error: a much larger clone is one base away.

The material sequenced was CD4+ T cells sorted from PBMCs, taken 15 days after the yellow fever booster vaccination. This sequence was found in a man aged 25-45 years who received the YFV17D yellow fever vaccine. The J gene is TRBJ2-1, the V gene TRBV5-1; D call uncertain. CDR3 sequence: CASSPRSYEQFF. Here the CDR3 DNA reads TGCGCCAGCAGCCCGAGGTCCTATGAGCAGTTCTTC.